This T cell receptor (beta chain) was recovered during a study of beta chain features in type 1 diabetes. The study, taken as a whole, reports: The study found moderately but significantly shorter TCRB CDR3s in all four CD4+ subsets of Type 1 diabetes patients.

Trimming removed 4 bases at V and 0 bases at J, with 21 bases between. This CDR3 has 19 amino acids. CDR1 is SNHLY and CDR2 is FYNNEI in the germline V gene. Sorted CD4+ subsets: naive, central memory, regulatory, stem cell-like memory (CD45RO/CCR7/CD25/CD127/CD95/CD27 panel). cDNA synthesis used the whole RNA isolate, giving expressed TCRB sequences. Assay used: immunoSEQ multiplex PCR; TCRdb lists only in-frame clones, some missing. The sample includes nearly 700,000 clones, around an eighth of them seen just once. On this clone: Antigen specificity is unknown.

The chain combines TRBV2 with TRBJ2-2, with D perhaps TRBD1 or TRBD2 (5 bases each). The TCR comes from a man between 18 and 29 years old with type 1 diabetes. The material sequenced was naive CD4+ T cells from blood. The chain's CDR3 is CASSGSYWDGSTNTGELFF. DNA of the CDR3: TGTGCCAGCAGTGGGTCGTACTGGGACGGATCCACGAACACCGGGGAGCTGTTTTTT.